Here is one T cell receptor (beta chain) with its context. Its antigen is not identified. This sample is part of a study of cytomegalovirus exposure and HLA in healthy donors. Overall study: A data release that came early held approximately 85 million unique TCRs from HLA-typed donors. Findings and limits, study-wide: The study flagged approximately 180 TCR beta chains as cytomegalovirus-associated.

The PCR ran on 60 Vbeta and 13 Jbeta primers. TCRdb's table, derived via immunoSEQ multiplex PCR, lists solely in-frame clones and lacks some. The sample holds about 110,000 clones, 69% seen once. The specimen sequenced was PBMCs. The clonotype comes from a woman aged 70 to 79 in good health and CMV-seropositive.

The CDR3 region has the DNA TGTGCCAGCAGATGGACAGGACTTAACACTGAAGCTTTCTTT. Its translation: CASRWTGLNTEAFF. The J gene is TRBJ1-1, the V gene TRBV2; 7 bases line up with TRBD1. The J segment lost 2 bases and the V segment lost 6 bases, leaving 6 bases of the junction unmatched. The CDR3 runs 14 residues. From germline, CDR1 is SNHLY and CDR2 FYNNEI. Based on the CDR3 plus reference TRBV2 and TRBJ1-1, the full variable domain is EPEVTQTPSHQVTQMGQEVILRCVPISNHLYFYWYRQILGQKVEFLVSFYNNEISEKSEIFDDQFSVERPDGSNFTLKIRSTKLEDSAMYFCASRWTGLNTEAFFGQGTRLTVV.